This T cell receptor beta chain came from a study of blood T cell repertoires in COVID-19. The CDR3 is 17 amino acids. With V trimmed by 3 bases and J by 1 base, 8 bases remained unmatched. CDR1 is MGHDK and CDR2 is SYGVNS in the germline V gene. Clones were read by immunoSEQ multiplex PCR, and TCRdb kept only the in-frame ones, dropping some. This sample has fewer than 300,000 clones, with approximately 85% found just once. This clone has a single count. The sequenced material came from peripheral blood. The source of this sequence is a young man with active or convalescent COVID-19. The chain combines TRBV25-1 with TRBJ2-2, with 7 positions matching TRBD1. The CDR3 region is CASSDPGQYLNTGELFF. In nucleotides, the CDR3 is TGTGCCAGCAGTGACCCGGGACAGTACCTGAACACCGGGGAGCTGTTTTTT.